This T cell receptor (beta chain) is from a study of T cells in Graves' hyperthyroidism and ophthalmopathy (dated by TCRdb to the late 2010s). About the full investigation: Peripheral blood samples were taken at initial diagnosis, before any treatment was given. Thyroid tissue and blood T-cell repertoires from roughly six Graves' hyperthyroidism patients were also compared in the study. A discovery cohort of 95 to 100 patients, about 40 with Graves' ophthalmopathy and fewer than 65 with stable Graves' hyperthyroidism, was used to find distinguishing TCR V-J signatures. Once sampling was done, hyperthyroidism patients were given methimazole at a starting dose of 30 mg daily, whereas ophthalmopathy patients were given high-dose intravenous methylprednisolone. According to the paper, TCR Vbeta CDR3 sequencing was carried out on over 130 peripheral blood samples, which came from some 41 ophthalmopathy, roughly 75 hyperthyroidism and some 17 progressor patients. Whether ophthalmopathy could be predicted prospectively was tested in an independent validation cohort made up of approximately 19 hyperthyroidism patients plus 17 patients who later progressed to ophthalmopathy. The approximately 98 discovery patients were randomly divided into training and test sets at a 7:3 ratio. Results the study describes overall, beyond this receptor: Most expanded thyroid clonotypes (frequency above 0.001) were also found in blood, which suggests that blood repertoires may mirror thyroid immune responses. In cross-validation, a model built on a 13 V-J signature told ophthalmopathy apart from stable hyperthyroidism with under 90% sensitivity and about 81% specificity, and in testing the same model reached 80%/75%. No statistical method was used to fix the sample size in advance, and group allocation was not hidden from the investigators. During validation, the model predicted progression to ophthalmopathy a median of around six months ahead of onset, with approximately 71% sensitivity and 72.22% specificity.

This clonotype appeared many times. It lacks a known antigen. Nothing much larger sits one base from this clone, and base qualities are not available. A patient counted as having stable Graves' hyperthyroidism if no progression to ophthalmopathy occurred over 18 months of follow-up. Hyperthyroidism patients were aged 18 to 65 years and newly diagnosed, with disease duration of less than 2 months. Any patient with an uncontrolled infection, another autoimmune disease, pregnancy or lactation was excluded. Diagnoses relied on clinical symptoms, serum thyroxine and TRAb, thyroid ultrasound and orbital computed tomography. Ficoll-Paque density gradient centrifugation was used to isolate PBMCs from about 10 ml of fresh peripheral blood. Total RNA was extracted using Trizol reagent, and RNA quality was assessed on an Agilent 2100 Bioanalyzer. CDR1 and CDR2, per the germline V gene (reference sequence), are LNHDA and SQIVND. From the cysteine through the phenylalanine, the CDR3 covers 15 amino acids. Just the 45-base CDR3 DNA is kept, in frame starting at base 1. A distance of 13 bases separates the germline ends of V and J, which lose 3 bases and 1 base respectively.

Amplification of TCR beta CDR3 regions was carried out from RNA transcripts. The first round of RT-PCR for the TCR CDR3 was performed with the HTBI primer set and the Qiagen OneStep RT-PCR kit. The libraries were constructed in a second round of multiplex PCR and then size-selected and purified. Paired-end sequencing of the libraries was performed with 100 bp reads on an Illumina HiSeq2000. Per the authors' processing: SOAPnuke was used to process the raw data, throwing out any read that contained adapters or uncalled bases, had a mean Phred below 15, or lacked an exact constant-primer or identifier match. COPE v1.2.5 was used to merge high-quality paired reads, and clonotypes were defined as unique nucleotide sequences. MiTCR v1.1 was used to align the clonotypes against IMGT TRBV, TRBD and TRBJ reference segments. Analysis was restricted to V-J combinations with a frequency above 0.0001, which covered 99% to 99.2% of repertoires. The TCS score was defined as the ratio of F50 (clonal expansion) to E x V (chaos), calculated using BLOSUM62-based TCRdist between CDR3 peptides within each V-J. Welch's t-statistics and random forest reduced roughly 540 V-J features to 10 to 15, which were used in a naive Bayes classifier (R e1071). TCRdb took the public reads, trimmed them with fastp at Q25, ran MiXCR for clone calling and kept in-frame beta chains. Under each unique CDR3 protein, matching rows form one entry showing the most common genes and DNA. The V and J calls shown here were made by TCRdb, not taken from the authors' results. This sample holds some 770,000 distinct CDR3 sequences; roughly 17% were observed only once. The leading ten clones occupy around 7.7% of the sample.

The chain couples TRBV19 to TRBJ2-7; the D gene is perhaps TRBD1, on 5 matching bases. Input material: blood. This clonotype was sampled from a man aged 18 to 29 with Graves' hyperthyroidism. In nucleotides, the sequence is TGTGCCAGTAGTATGGATGGCAGGGCATCCTACGAGCAGTACTTC. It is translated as CASSMDGRASYEQYF.